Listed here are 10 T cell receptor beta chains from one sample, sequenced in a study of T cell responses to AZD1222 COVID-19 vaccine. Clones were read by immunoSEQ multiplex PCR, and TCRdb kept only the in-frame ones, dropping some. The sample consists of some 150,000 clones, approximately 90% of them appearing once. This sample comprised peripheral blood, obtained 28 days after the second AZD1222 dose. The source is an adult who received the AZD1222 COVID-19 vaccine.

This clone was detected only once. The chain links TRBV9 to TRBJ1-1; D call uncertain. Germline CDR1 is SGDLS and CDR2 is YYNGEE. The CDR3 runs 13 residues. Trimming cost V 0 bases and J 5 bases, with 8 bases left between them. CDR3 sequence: CASSVETGTEAFF. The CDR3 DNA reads TGTGCCAGCAGCGTAGAGACGGGAACTGAAGCTTTCTTT.

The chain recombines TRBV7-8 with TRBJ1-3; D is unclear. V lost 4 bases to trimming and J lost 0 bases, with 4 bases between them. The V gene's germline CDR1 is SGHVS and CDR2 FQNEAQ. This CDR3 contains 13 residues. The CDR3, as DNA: TGTGCCAGCAGCTCTATCTCTGGAAACACCATATATTTT. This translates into CASSSISGNTIYF.

The CDR3 DNA reads TGTGCCAGCAGTGATAGCTTGAGGCGGGGGAACACCGGGGAGCTGTTTTTT. Amino acids: CASSDSLRRGNTGELFF. The chain has TRBV2 and TRBJ2-2; possible D gene TRBD2, 6 bases. CDR3 length: 17 amino acids. Germline CDR1 reads SNHLY; CDR2 reads FYNNEI. Trimming took 3 bases from V and 1 from J, leaving 15 bases between them.

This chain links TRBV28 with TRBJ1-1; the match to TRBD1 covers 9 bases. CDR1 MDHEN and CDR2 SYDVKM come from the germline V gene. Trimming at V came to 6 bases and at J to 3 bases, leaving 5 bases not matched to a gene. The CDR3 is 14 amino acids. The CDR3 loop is CASRPWTGDTEAFF. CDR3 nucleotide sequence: TGTGCCAGCAGACCCTGGACAGGGGACACTGAAGCTTTCTTT.

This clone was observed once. The CDR3 DNA sequence: TGTGCCACCAGCAGATCCAGGGGGCGGGATTCCTACAATGAGCAGTTCTTC. This translates into CATSRSRGRDSYNEQFF. The genes are TRBV15 and TRBJ2-1, with TRBD1 matching 8 bases. This CDR3 is built from 17 residues. The V segment lost 2 bases and the J segment 1 base; nucleotides outside the gene matches: 7. CDR1 LNHNV and CDR2 YYDKDF come from the germline V gene (reference sequence).

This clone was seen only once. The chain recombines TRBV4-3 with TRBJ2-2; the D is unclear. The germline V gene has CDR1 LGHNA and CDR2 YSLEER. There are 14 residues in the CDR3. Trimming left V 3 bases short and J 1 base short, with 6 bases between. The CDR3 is CASSHPENTGELFF. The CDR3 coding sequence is TGCGCCAGCAGCCATCCAGAGAACACCGGGGAGCTGTTTTTT.

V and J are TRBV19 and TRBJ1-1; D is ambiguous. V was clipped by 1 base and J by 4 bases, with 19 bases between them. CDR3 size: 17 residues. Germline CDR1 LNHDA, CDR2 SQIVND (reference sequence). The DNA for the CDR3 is TGTGCCAGTAGTATAGGGCCTCGAGGAGGAGGGCGCACTGAAGCTTTCTTT. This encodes CASSIGPRGGGRTEAFF.

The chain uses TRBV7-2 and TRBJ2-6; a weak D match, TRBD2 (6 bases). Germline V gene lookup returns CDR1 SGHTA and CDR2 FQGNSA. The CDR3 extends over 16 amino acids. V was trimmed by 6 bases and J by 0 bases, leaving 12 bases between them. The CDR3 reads CASSFDGGSGANVLTF. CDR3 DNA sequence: TGTGCCAGCAGTTTTGACGGGGGCTCTGGGGCCAACGTCCTGACTTTC. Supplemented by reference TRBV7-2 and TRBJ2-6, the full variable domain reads GAGVSQSPSNKVTEKGKDVELRCDPISGHTALYWYRQSLGQGLEFLIYFQGNSAPDKSGLPSDRFSAERTGGSVSTLTIQRTQQEDSAVYLCASSFDGGSGANVLTFGAGSRLTVL.

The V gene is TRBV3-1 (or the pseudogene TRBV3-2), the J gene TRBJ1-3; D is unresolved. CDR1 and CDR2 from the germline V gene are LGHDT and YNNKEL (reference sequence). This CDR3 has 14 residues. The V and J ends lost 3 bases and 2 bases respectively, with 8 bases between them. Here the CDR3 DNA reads TGTGCCAGCAGCCAGGCTTTTACTGGAAACACCATATATTTT. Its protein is CASSQAFTGNTIYF.

CDR3 sequence (DNA): TGCGCCAGCAATCAGGGGGACTCTGGAAACACCATATATTTT. Protein sequence: CASNQGDSGNTIYF. The chain carries TRBV5-1 and TRBJ1-3, with 7 bases that match TRBD1. CDR1 and CDR2 from the germline V gene are SGHRS and YFSETQ. The junction had 3 bases not matched to a gene; V was cut back by 6 bases and J by 0 bases. The CDR3 sequence is 14 residues long.